These 4 T cell receptor beta chains originate from one sample sequenced in a study of regulatory T cells in long-lasting Graves disease. Time point meaning: newly diagnosed GD, antithyroid drugs for less than 3 months. The TCR library was prepared using RNA isolated from PBMCs. Assembly of TCR beta libraries relied on iRepertoire HTBI primers together with Arm-PCR of CDR3 regions. Each CDR3 protein gets one entry after TCRdb re-called the multiplex PCR reads with MiXCR. Counted here are 400,000 to 550,000 distinct CDR3 sequences, 16% occurring once; the ten biggest clones make up about 10%. Separately, the same data were catalogued under a study of T cells in Graves' hyperthyroidism and ophthalmopathy.

The sample was peripheral blood mononuclear cells (PBMCs), taken at new diagnosis, from a patient treated with antithyroid drugs. Receptors originate from a woman aged 25 to 39 with Graves disease.

This clonotype appeared a few times. The chain links TRBV6-1 to TRBJ2-7; 12 nucleotides line up with TRBD1. Germline V gene data show CDR1 as MNHNS and CDR2 as SASEGT. V shed 7 bases, J shed 4 bases, and the junction held 5 bases outside the gene matches. The CDR3 covers 14 residues. CDR3 in amino acids: CASKRDRGRYEQYF. CDR3 DNA: TGTGCCAGCAAGAGGGACAGGGGGCGATACGAGCAGTACTTC.

This clonotype was counted many times. The gene calls are TRBV11-2 and TRBJ2-7; no clear D gene. CDR1 is SGHAT, CDR2 FQNNGV, per germline. The ends were cut back, 3 bases at V and 4 bases at J, with 4 bases in the middle. CDR3 length: 11 residues. CDR3 DNA sequence: TGTGCCAGCAGCTTGTGGTACGAGCAGTACTTC. It encodes CASSLWYEQYF.

The CDR3 DNA reads TGTGCCAGCAGCAGGGCCGGTGAGCAGTTCTTC. Translation gives CASSRAGEQFF. The V call is TRBV11-2, the J call TRBJ2-1, with D uncertain. Trimming took 5 bases from V and 9 from J, leaving 8 bases between them. The CDR3 consists of 11 residues. In germline, CDR1 is SGHAT, CDR2 FQNNGV.

Comment on this clonotype: This could be a read error, since a much larger clone is one nucleotide away. The chain carries TRBV27 and TRBJ2-1, with 10 nucleotides matching TRBD2. Trimming took 6 bases from V and 3 from J; bases not matched to a gene: 11. Germline CDR1 reads MNHEY; CDR2 reads SMNVEV (reference sequence). This CDR3 region has 17 residues. This chain's CDR3 is CASSREKTSGFYNEQFF. The CDR3 nucleotides are TGTGCCAGCAGCAGGGAGAAGACTAGCGGGTTCTACAATGAGCAGTTCTTC.